This TCR beta chain emerged from a study of T cells after somatic rescue of genetic block (dated by TCRdb to 2018 to 2020). With regard to the full study: What the study looked at was long-term robustness, specifically in a T-cell system that came about through somatic rescue of a genetic block in T-cell development.

The library was made by the immunoSEQ multiplex PCR assay. This is the immuneACCESS table as TCRdb keeps it, with only in-frame sequences that have V and J called. A part of the clones is gone; compared with another copy, unresolved V genes explain less than half, and the rest is unexplained. Here the sample has under 15,000 clones; roughly three quarters occur a single time. Of the sample, 20% falls within the top ten clones. With respect to this clone: It lacks a known antigen. Per-base qualities were not stored, and no clone one base away is much larger.

V drops 1 base and J drops 4 bases, leaving 5 bases in between. CDR1 LGHNA and CDR2 YNFKEQ were looked up in the germline V gene. The CDR3 goes from the cysteine to the phenylalanine over 12 residues. CDR3 DNA only is kept here, 36 bases in frame from base 1. The rearranged chain carries TRBV4-2 and TRBJ2-7; no D gene is confidently identified. Sequencing was performed on peripheral blood mononuclear cells (PBMCs). The TCR sequence derives from a boy aged 5 to 17. The CDR3 is CASSQGGYEQYF. DNA sequence: TGTGCCAGCAGCCAAGGGGGTTACGAGCAGTACTTC.